These T cell receptor beta chains were read from a single sample in a study of control samples from healthy donors and cancer patients. Clones were sequenced by immunoSEQ multiplex PCR, and TCRdb holds only the in-frame ones, with some missing. The table lists a few hundred thousand clones, about nine tenths of them singletons. Sequenced sample: PBMCs. The receptor set was obtained from a man in his forties with head and neck cancer. Each CDR3 is given with its conserved first and last residue. The D gene is left open where the match is weak.

CASSVGVNEQFF . 12 TRBJ2-1 TRBV9
CASSSDRGGSEKLFF TRBD1 15 TRBJ1-4 TRBV5-6
CASIGDRGHTEAFF TRBD1 14 TRBJ1-1 TRBV19
CASSESGIAFF . 11 TRBJ1-1 TRBV2
CASSLTMGDANYGYTF . 16 TRBJ1-2 TRBV28
CASSFAGLSGNTIYF . 15 TRBJ1-3 TRBV6-6
CASTGSYEQYF . 11 TRBJ2-7 TRBV11-2
CASSLTADTQYF . 12 TRBJ2-3 TRBV5-6
CASSQVGTGNLYGYTF TRBD1 16 TRBJ1-2 TRBV18
CASGSGVYQETQYF . 14 TRBJ2-5 TRBV6-5
CASSLEGQANTGELFF TRBD1 16 TRBJ2-2 TRBV7-2
CASSLAITGELFF . 13 TRBJ2-2 TRBV5-4
CASISFGLSDTIYF . 14 TRBJ1-3 TRBV7-9
CSASSGGGYGYTF . 13 TRBJ1-2 TRBV20-1
CASSSPGQEYSGNTIYF TRBD1 17 TRBJ1-3 TRBV28
CASSPGSARLETQYF . 15 TRBJ2-5 TRBV7-2
CASSLAPPSGGTYEQYF TRBD2 17 TRBJ2-7 TRBV7-2
CASSSRQGASTIYF TRBD1 14 TRBJ1-3 TRBV5-4
CASSQTGANYNSPLHF TRBD1 16 TRBJ1-6 TRBV4-2
CASSELGGSNQPQHF . 15 TRBJ1-5 TRBV5-1
CASSLAGEGANGKLFF TRBD1 16 TRBJ1-4 TRBV5-1
CASSEALWGGEAIASGANVLTF . 22 TRBJ2-6 TRBV2
CASSYPDRGGHEQYF TRBD1 15 TRBJ2-7 TRBV6-2/TRBV6-3
CASSQTELNQPQHF . 14 TRBJ1-5 TRBV4-2
CAKNYGSKNIQYF . 13 TRBJ2-4 TRBV2
CASSEVGTGNEKLFF TRBD1 15 TRBJ1-4 TRBV6-1
CSAVRGESAQYF . 12 TRBJ2-4 TRBV29-1
CASSDRDRAYEQYF TRBD1 14 TRBJ2-7 TRBV10-2
CASTAGLAGGYNEQFF TRBD2 16 TRBJ2-1 TRBV19
CASSSNRGVGTEAFF TRBD1 15 TRBJ1-1 TRBV28
CASRPDRALGYTF TRBD1 13 TRBJ1-2 TRBV6-5
CASTNGVTEAFF . 12 TRBJ1-1 TRBV28